A selection of T cell receptor beta chains follows, all from one sample in a study of OX40 agonist ivuxolimab in advanced cancers. Repertoires were generated with immunoSEQ multiplex PCR, while TCRdb's copy carries only in-frame clones and drops some. This table has 60,000 or so clones, 84% appearing once. Material: CD4+ or CD8+ T cells sorted from blood, obtained in a trial of the OX40 agonist ivuxolimab. The receptors originated from an adult with an advanced solid tumor such as melanoma, head and neck, liver or kidney cancer. CDR3s include the opening cysteine and the closing phenylalanine or tryptophan. A D gene is named only where the DNA matches it firmly. The listing skips clone size in some rows; elsewhere it reads once, few, many or a size class.

D gene: .
J gene: TRBJ2-3
clone size: .
V gene: TRBV9
CDR3 protein: CASSAAQGWTDTQYF
CDR3 DNA: TGTGCCAGCAGCGCCGCCCAGGGGTGGACCGATACGCAGTATTTT

D gene: TRBD1
J gene: TRBJ2-7
clone size: .
V gene: TRBV14
CDR3 protein: CASSRRTGAFSYEQYF
CDR3 DNA: TGTGCCAGCAGCCGCAGAACAGGGGCTTTCTCCTACGAGCAGTACTTC

D gene: .
J gene: TRBJ1-4
clone size: once
V gene: TRBV19
CDR3 protein: CASSNTWDGEKLFF
CDR3 DNA: TGTGCCAGTAGTAATACGTGGGACGGGGAAAAACTGTTTTTT

D gene: TRBD1
J gene: TRBJ2-1
clone size: .
V gene: TRBV7-2
CDR3 protein: CASRTTGSSSYNEQFF
CDR3 DNA: TGTGCCAGCAGAACGACAGGGTCGAGCTCCTACAATGAGCAGTTCTTC

D gene: .
J gene: TRBJ2-7
clone size: .
V gene: TRBV10-1
CDR3 protein: CASSSNGLQGEQYF
CDR3 DNA: TGCGCCAGCTCGAGCAATGGACTCCAAGGGGAGCAGTACTTC

D gene: .
J gene: TRBJ2-6
clone size: .
V gene: TRBV4-3
CDR3 protein: CASSQDLRGANVLTF
CDR3 DNA: TGCGCCAGCAGCCAAGATCTGCGCGGGGCCAACGTCCTGACTTTC

D gene: TRBD2
J gene: TRBJ2-2
clone size: .
V gene: TRBV11-3
CDR3 protein: CASSLDRSSGGFTGELFF
CDR3 DNA: TGTGCCAGCAGCTTAGATCGGTCTAGCGGGGGCTTCACCGGGGAGCTGTTTTTT

D gene: .
J gene: TRBJ2-7
clone size: .
V gene: TRBV5-4
CDR3 protein: CASSGGSGVLSYEQYF
CDR3 DNA: TGTGCCAGCAGCGGGGGTAGCGGAGTCCTCTCCTACGAGCAGTACTTC

D gene: TRBD1
J gene: TRBJ1-2
clone size: few
V gene: TRBV27
CDR3 protein: CASSPGTGGYYGYTF
CDR3 DNA: TGTGCCAGCAGTCCCGGGACAGGGGGCTACTATGGCTACACCTTC

D gene: .
J gene: TRBJ2-3
clone size: .
V gene: TRBV5-6
CDR3 protein: CASSSPAGDTQYF
CDR3 DNA: TGTGCCAGCAGCTCCCCAGCGGGAGATACGCAGTATTTT

D gene: .
J gene: TRBJ1-1
clone size: .
V gene: TRBV19
CDR3 protein: CATLTGNTEAFF
CDR3 DNA: TGTGCCACACTAACAGGGAACACTGAAGCTTTCTTT

D gene: .
J gene: TRBJ2-1
clone size: .
V gene: TRBV5-6
CDR3 protein: CASSRMVLGSSSYNEQFF
CDR3 DNA: TGTGCCAGCAGCCGTATGGTGCTAGGGTCTAGCTCCTACAATGAGCAGTTCTTC

D gene: .
J gene: TRBJ1-5
clone size: .
V gene: TRBV7-8
CDR3 protein: CASSAYLRGLNQPQHF
CDR3 DNA: TGTGCCAGCAGCGCATATCTACGGGGGCTCAATCAGCCCCAGCATTTT

D gene: .
J gene: TRBJ2-7
clone size: once
V gene: TRBV7-8
CDR3 protein: CASSLEARPSYEQYF
CDR3 DNA: TGTGCCAGCAGCTTAGAGGCCCGTCCTTCCTACGAGCAGTACTTC

D gene: TRBD2
J gene: TRBJ2-1
clone size: .
V gene: TRBV2
CDR3 protein: CASVREDLVNEQFF
CDR3 DNA: TGTGCCAGCGTCCGGGAGGACCTCGTCAATGAGCAGTTCTTC

D gene: .
J gene: TRBJ1-3
clone size: .
V gene: TRBV2
CDR3 protein: CASRLNSGNTIYF
CDR3 DNA: TGTGCCAGCAGGCTTAACTCTGGAAACACCATATATTTT

D gene: .
J gene: TRBJ2-4
clone size: .
V gene: TRBV5-6
CDR3 protein: CASSPQGGQPHIQYF
CDR3 DNA: TGTGCCAGCAGCCCCCAGGGCGGACAGCCCCACATTCAGTACTTC

D gene: .
J gene: TRBJ1-2
clone size: few
V gene: TRBV5-1
CDR3 protein: CASSLAGWDGYTF
CDR3 DNA: TGCGCCAGCAGCTTGGCGGGGTGGGATGGCTACACCTTC

D gene: TRBD1
J gene: TRBJ2-1
clone size: .
V gene: TRBV18
CDR3 protein: CASSPQGQMDEQFF
CDR3 DNA: TGTGCCAGCTCACCCCAGGGACAGATGGATGAGCAGTTCTTC

D gene: .
J gene: TRBJ2-7
clone size: .
V gene: TRBV6-1
CDR3 protein: CASTSEGASSKEQYF
CDR3 DNA: TGTGCCAGCACCTCCGAAGGGGCTAGCAGCAAAGAGCAGTACTTC

D gene: TRBD1
J gene: TRBJ2-7
clone size: .
V gene: TRBV5-1
CDR3 protein: CASSPGTGSYEQYF
CDR3 DNA: TGCGCCAGCAGCCCCGGGACAGGGTCCTACGAGCAGTACTTC

D gene: .
J gene: TRBJ1-2
clone size: .
V gene: TRBV29-1
CDR3 protein: CSVTLGGSGYYGYTF
CDR3 DNA: TGCAGCGTCACTCTGGGGGGAAGCGGCTACTATGGCTACACCTTC

D gene: .
J gene: TRBJ2-7
clone size: .
V gene: TRBV5-1
CDR3 protein: CASSREGQTYEQYF
CDR3 DNA: TGCGCCAGCTCACGGGAGGGACAGACCTACGAGCAGTACTTC

D gene: .
J gene: TRBJ2-3
clone size: .
V gene: TRBV5-1
CDR3 protein: CASSLGPSTDTQYF
CDR3 DNA: TGCGCCAGCAGCTTGGGACCGAGCACAGATACGCAGTATTTT

D gene: .
J gene: TRBJ1-5
clone size: .
V gene: TRBV4-1
CDR3 protein: CASSQAPGTPNQPQHF
CDR3 DNA: TGCGCCAGCAGCCAAGCTCCCGGGACACCGAATCAGCCCCAGCATTTT

D gene: TRBD1
J gene: TRBJ1-5
clone size: .
V gene: TRBV5-4
CDR3 protein: CASSLGGQGIDQPQHF
CDR3 DNA: TGTGCCAGCAGCTTGGGGGGACAGGGCATAGATCAGCCCCAGCATTTT

D gene: TRBD2
J gene: TRBJ2-1
clone size: .
V gene: TRBV7-7
CDR3 protein: CASSRVAGGNEQFF
CDR3 DNA: TGTGCCAGCAGCAGGGTAGCGGGAGGCAATGAGCAGTTCTTC

D gene: .
J gene: TRBJ2-5
clone size: few
V gene: TRBV2
CDR3 protein: CASSLRAGGQETQYF
CDR3 DNA: TGTGCCAGCAGTCTGCGAGCGGGCGGCCAAGAGACCCAGTACTTC

D gene: .
J gene: TRBJ2-1
clone size: .
V gene: TRBV6-5
CDR3 protein: CASKVEFRGASEQFF
CDR3 DNA: TGTGCCAGCAAAGTTGAGTTTCGGGGGGCATCCGAGCAGTTCTTC

D gene: TRBD2
J gene: TRBJ2-3
clone size: .
V gene: TRBV5-1
CDR3 protein: CASSWRGGRFESADTQYF
CDR3 DNA: TGCGCCAGCAGCTGGCGGGGGGGGAGATTCGAGTCGGCAGATACGCAGTATTTT

D gene: TRBD2
J gene: TRBJ2-7
clone size: .
V gene: TRBV2
CDR3 protein: CASSELVAGISYEQYF
CDR3 DNA: TGTGCCAGCAGTGAACTGGTAGCGGGAATCTCCTACGAGCAGTACTTC

D gene: .
J gene: TRBJ1-6
clone size: .
V gene: TRBV6-6
CDR3 protein: CASSYSANQGRLHF
CDR3 DNA: TGTGCCAGCAGTTACTCGGCAAATCAGGGCCGCCTCCACTTT

D gene: .
J gene: TRBJ2-3
clone size: .
V gene: TRBV10-1
CDR3 protein: CASSSGGSTDTQYF
CDR3 DNA: TGCGCCAGCAGTTCTGGGGGGAGCACAGATACGCAGTATTTT

D gene: .
J gene: TRBJ2-7
clone size: .
V gene: TRBV27
CDR3 protein: CASSITPPGLYEQYF
CDR3 DNA: TGTGCCAGCAGTATTACCCCTCCGGGGCTCTACGAGCAGTACTTC

D gene: TRBD2
J gene: TRBJ2-3
clone size: .
V gene: TRBV18
CDR3 protein: CASSPVWGQGLADTQYF
CDR3 DNA: TGTGCCAGCTCACCTGTTTGGGGGCAGGGACTAGCAGATACGCAGTATTTT

D gene: .
J gene: TRBJ1-5
clone size: .
V gene: TRBV5-1
CDR3 protein: CASSLDLNQPQHF
CDR3 DNA: TGCGCCAGCAGCTTGGACCTCAATCAGCCCCAGCATTTT

D gene: TRBD2
J gene: TRBJ2-3
clone size: .
V gene: TRBV30
CDR3 protein: CACSETSGITQYF
CDR3 DNA: TGTGCCTGCAGTGAGACTAGCGGTATAACGCAGTATTTT

D gene: TRBD1
J gene: TRBJ2-5
clone size: .
V gene: TRBV9
CDR3 protein: CASSAGTGKETQYF
CDR3 DNA: TGTGCCAGCAGCGCCGGGACAGGGAAAGAGACCCAGTACTTC

D gene: .
J gene: TRBJ1-3
clone size: .
V gene: TRBV11-2
CDR3 protein: CASSLGGGHGNTIYF
CDR3 DNA: TGTGCCAGCAGCTTAGGTGGCGGGCATGGAAACACCATATATTTT

D gene: .
J gene: TRBJ1-5
clone size: once
V gene: TRBV7-9
CDR3 protein: CASSPDFRYGSNQPQHF
CDR3 DNA: TGTGCCAGCAGCCCGGATTTTCGGTACGGGAGCAATCAGCCCCAGCATTTT

D gene: TRBD1
J gene: TRBJ1-3
clone size: .
V gene: TRBV10-3
CDR3 protein: CAISGQGLASSGNTIYF
CDR3 DNA: TGTGCCATCAGTGGACAGGGCCTTGCTTCCTCTGGAAACACCATATATTTT

D gene: TRBD1
J gene: TRBJ2-3
clone size: .
V gene: TRBV10-3
CDR3 protein: CAINNDRARTDTQYF
CDR3 DNA: TGTGCCATCAATAACGACAGGGCCCGCACAGATACGCAGTATTTT

D gene: TRBD1
J gene: TRBJ2-5
clone size: .
V gene: TRBV9
CDR3 protein: CASSSRTGRETQYF
CDR3 DNA: TGTGCCAGCAGCTCCCGGACAGGGAGAGAGACCCAGTACTTC

D gene: .
J gene: TRBJ2-7
clone size: .
V gene: TRBV2
CDR3 protein: CASRPGIEYEQYF
CDR3 DNA: TGTGCCAGCAGGCCCGGGATCGAGTACGAGCAGTACTTC

D gene: TRBD2
J gene: TRBJ2-7
clone size: .
V gene: TRBV15
CDR3 protein: CATSRVRSVGLSDEQYF
CDR3 DNA: TGTGCCACCAGCAGAGTCCGATCGGTGGGACTATCCGACGAGCAGTACTTC

D gene: .
J gene: TRBJ1-1
clone size: .
V gene: TRBV4-3
CDR3 protein: CASSQDPVGRGQNTEAFF
CDR3 DNA: TGCGCCAGCAGCCAAGATCCCGTTGGCAGGGGCCAGAACACTGAAGCTTTCTTT

D gene: .
J gene: TRBJ1-5
clone size: .
V gene: TRBV18
CDR3 protein: CASSLQVSNQPQHF
CDR3 DNA: TGTGCCAGCTCACTACAGGTGTCCAATCAGCCCCAGCATTTT

D gene: .
J gene: TRBJ2-2
clone size: .
V gene: TRBV4-3
CDR3 protein: CASSQAPLYRDTYTGELFF
CDR3 DNA: TGCGCCAGCAGCCAAGCCCCGCTTTACCGGGACACCTACACCGGGGAGCTGTTTTTT

D gene: .
J gene: TRBJ2-7
clone size: .
V gene: TRBV11-2
CDR3 protein: CASSPLYEQYF
CDR3 DNA: TGTGCCAGCAGCCCCCTCTACGAGCAGTACTTC

D gene: TRBD2
J gene: TRBJ2-3
clone size: .
V gene: TRBV5-1
CDR3 protein: CASSSGGAPDTQYF
CDR3 DNA: TGCGCCAGCTCTAGCGGGGGGGCCCCGGATACGCAGTATTTT

D gene: .
J gene: TRBJ1-2
clone size: .
V gene: TRBV30
CDR3 protein: CAWSALRLGYTF
CDR3 DNA: TGTGCCTGGAGCGCTTTACGGCTTGGCTACACCTTC

D gene: .
J gene: TRBJ2-6
clone size: .
V gene: TRBV10-3
CDR3 protein: CAIRPGSGANVLTF
CDR3 DNA: TGTGCCATCAGGCCAGGGTCTGGGGCCAACGTCCTGACTTTC

D gene: .
J gene: TRBJ1-5
clone size: .
V gene: TRBV10-2
CDR3 protein: CASTRGNQPQHF
CDR3 DNA: TGCGCCAGCACCCGGGGGAATCAGCCCCAGCATTTT

D gene: .
J gene: TRBJ1-1
clone size: .
V gene: TRBV12-5
CDR3 protein: CASGQGRGTEAFF
CDR3 DNA: TGTGCTAGTGGACAGGGCAGGGGCACTGAAGCTTTCTTT